This is a list of T cell receptor beta chains from one sample in a study of cytomegalovirus exposure and HLA in healthy donors. Clones were sequenced by immunoSEQ multiplex PCR, and TCRdb holds only the in-frame ones, with some missing. The sample contains about 160,000 clones, approximately 80% of which appear only once. Specimen: PBMCs. These receptors were obtained from a woman aged 50 to 65 in good health and CMV-seronegative. Each CDR3 is given without its conserved first and last residue. Each record gives: V gene, clone size, J gene, CDR3 protein. A clone size is listed for some rows: how often the clone was seen (once, few, many), or a class if it is expanded.

v_gene: TRBV5-5
abundance: -
j_gene: TRBJ2-6
CDR3aa: ASSATGASGANVLT

v_gene: TRBV28
abundance: -
j_gene: TRBJ2-5
CDR3aa: ASSFLGPVGTGGETQY

v_gene: TRBV5-1
abundance: -
j_gene: TRBJ1-2
CDR3aa: ASSPSGPAYGYT

v_gene: TRBV6-5
abundance: -
j_gene: TRBJ1-2
CDR3aa: ASSYSRQNYGYT

v_gene: TRBV5-1
abundance: -
j_gene: TRBJ2-7
CDR3aa: ASSLGTGLDNEQY

v_gene: TRBV18
abundance: -
j_gene: TRBJ2-5
CDR3aa: ASSQKEETQY

v_gene: TRBV4-1
abundance: -
j_gene: TRBJ2-7
CDR3aa: ASSRVGLGGHFY

v_gene: TRBV5-4
abundance: -
j_gene: TRBJ2-2
CDR3aa: ASSQRSTGDTGELF

v_gene: TRBV6-5
abundance: few
j_gene: TRBJ2-5
CDR3aa: ASGLSGLQETQY

v_gene: TRBV6-5
abundance: -
j_gene: TRBJ1-1
CDR3aa: ASSSPYGQNLAEAF

v_gene: TRBV6-6
abundance: -
j_gene: TRBJ1-2
CDR3aa: ASSSGTAYYGYT

v_gene: TRBV10-3
abundance: -
j_gene: TRBJ2-7
CDR3aa: AISDWTSDEQY

v_gene: TRBV7-2
abundance: -
j_gene: TRBJ2-7
CDR3aa: ASSLGTGPYEQY

v_gene: TRBV5-4
abundance: -
j_gene: TRBJ1-2
CDR3aa: ASSPYYAANYGYT

v_gene: TRBV29-1
abundance: -
j_gene: TRBJ2-1
CDR3aa: SGERGGDSYNEQF

v_gene: TRBV6-5
abundance: -
j_gene: TRBJ1-2
CDR3aa: ASRGMDRRSYGYT

v_gene: TRBV2
abundance: -
j_gene: TRBJ1-1
CDR3aa: ASNLYQGGNTEAF

v_gene: TRBV18
abundance: -
j_gene: TRBJ2-2
CDR3aa: ASSSGTVYTGELF

v_gene: TRBV7-9
abundance: -
j_gene: TRBJ1-2
CDR3aa: ASSRDRSTEGYT

v_gene: TRBV6-5
abundance: -
j_gene: TRBJ1-5
CDR3aa: ASSYGQGNQPQH

v_gene: TRBV7-2
abundance: -
j_gene: TRBJ2-3
CDR3aa: ASTKTQGVRGTQY

v_gene: TRBV28
abundance: few
j_gene: TRBJ2-6
CDR3aa: ASGSISGANVLT

v_gene: TRBV27
abundance: -
j_gene: TRBJ2-3
CDR3aa: ASSRRTSGRTDTQY

v_gene: TRBV7-9
abundance: once
j_gene: TRBJ2-4
CDR3aa: ASSPRTGVAKNIQY

v_gene: TRBV7-8
abundance: once
j_gene: TRBJ1-5
CDR3aa: ASSLLGGNQPQH

v_gene: TRBV7-8
abundance: -
j_gene: TRBJ1-5
CDR3aa: ASSLVGQGNQPQH

v_gene: TRBV7-2
abundance: -
j_gene: TRBJ1-1
CDR3aa: ASSFRAGVFMNTEAF

v_gene: TRBV28
abundance: -
j_gene: TRBJ1-1
CDR3aa: ASSYPGEMAKAF

v_gene: TRBV7-8
abundance: -
j_gene: TRBJ1-2
CDR3aa: ASSLEASGRVVYGYT

v_gene: TRBV21-1
abundance: few
j_gene: TRBJ1-3
CDR3aa: ASSKGDRDSGNTIY

v_gene: TRBV6-5
abundance: -
j_gene: TRBJ2-7
CDR3aa: ASSPPGQGTYEQY

v_gene: TRBV29-1
abundance: -
j_gene: TRBJ2-2
CDR3aa: SVRRDGFDTGELF

v_gene: TRBV10-3
abundance: -
j_gene: TRBJ1-5
CDR3aa: AISETGADQPQH

v_gene: TRBV30
abundance: once
j_gene: TRBJ1-2
CDR3aa: AWSGQGHYGYT

v_gene: TRBV7-8
abundance: -
j_gene: TRBJ1-2
CDR3aa: ASSLKTGGDYGYT

v_gene: TRBV5-1
abundance: -
j_gene: TRBJ1-1
CDR3aa: ASSFYTGALGTEAF

v_gene: TRBV9
abundance: few
j_gene: TRBJ1-1
CDR3aa: ASSPNRGVELGNTEAF

v_gene: TRBV19
abundance: -
j_gene: TRBJ2-1
CDR3aa: ASSIFSGTPFVGQF

v_gene: TRBV7-2
abundance: -
j_gene: TRBJ2-1
CDR3aa: ASSTYNNEQF

v_gene: TRBV30
abundance: -
j_gene: TRBJ1-5
CDR3aa: AWGDRGGQPQH

v_gene: TRBV29-1
abundance: -
j_gene: TRBJ2-1
CDR3aa: SVESRGSYNEQF

v_gene: TRBV7-9
abundance: -
j_gene: TRBJ2-7
CDR3aa: ASSADRAGEQY

v_gene: TRBV27
abundance: -
j_gene: TRBJ1-4
CDR3aa: ASSLLPQGNEKLF

v_gene: TRBV28
abundance: -
j_gene: TRBJ1-1
CDR3aa: ASTPTGVKTEAF

v_gene: TRBV19
abundance: -
j_gene: TRBJ2-1
CDR3aa: ASSIRRTSTSGSGLGEQF

v_gene: TRBV6-6
abundance: -
j_gene: TRBJ2-7
CDR3aa: ASSYHPGQGAKEQY

v_gene: TRBV7-9
abundance: -
j_gene: TRBJ1-4
CDR3aa: ASSSLGEGRNEKLF

v_gene: TRBV28
abundance: few
j_gene: TRBJ2-2
CDR3aa: ATRRTGGTGELF

v_gene: TRBV11-2
abundance: -
j_gene: TRBJ2-7
CDR3aa: ASSFGTDYEQY

v_gene: TRBV10-3
abundance: few
j_gene: TRBJ1-1
CDR3aa: AISDWTGGTEAF